A single sample gave rise to the 22 T cell receptor beta chains below, sequenced in a study of cytomegalovirus exposure and HLA in healthy donors. Data came from immunoSEQ multiplex PCR; TCRdb stores just in-frame clones and leaves some out. Among tens of thousands of clones listed, over 95% were seen once. The material sequenced was PBMCs. These receptors all come from a woman between 18 and 29 years old in good health and CMV-seropositive.

V is TRBV7-8 and J is TRBJ2-5; D is unclear. Trimming pared 3 bases from V and 5 bases from J, leaving 7 bases between. Germline CDR1 is SGHVS and CDR2 is FQNEAQ. There are 12 residues in the CDR3. CDR3 bases: TGTGCCAGCAGCTTCGGGTGGGAGACCCAGTACTTC. Translated, it gives CASSFGWETQYF.

The rearrangement uses TRBV14 and TRBJ2-7; 7 bases are a match to TRBD1. The length of the CDR3 is 13 residues. Germline values: CDR1 SGHDN, CDR2 FVKESK. V was clipped by 4 bases and J by 7 bases; unmatched bases: 7. This CDR3 is CASSPDRVREQYF. In nucleotides, the CDR3 is TGTGCCAGCAGCCCCGACAGGGTACGGGAGCAGTACTTC.

The chain joins TRBV5-6 to TRBJ1-2, with 10 nucleotides matching TRBD1. This CDR3 spans 15 amino acids. V lost 4 bases and J lost 3; bases outside the gene matches: 6. Germline lookup yields CDR1 SGHDT and CDR2 YYEEEE. CDR3 sequence reads: CASSPRTGGDYGYTF. In nucleotides, the CDR3 is TGTGCCAGCAGCCCAAGGACAGGGGGTGACTATGGCTACACCTTC.

This clone was seen a few times. DNA of the CDR3: TGTGCCAGCAGCGCACCGACAGGGACAGTGGCCTACAATGAGCAGTTCTTC. Protein sequence: CASSAPTGTVAYNEQFF. V gene TRBV9 combines with J gene TRBJ2-1, with 7 bases lining up with TRBD1. The CDR3 has 17 residues. The germline CDR1 and CDR2 sequences are SGDLS and YYNGEE. The junction had 11 bases not matched to a gene; V was cut back by 3 bases and J by 2 bases.

The chain has TRBV6-6 and TRBJ2-1; D possibly corresponds to TRBD2 (6 bases). Germline V gene sequence: CDR1 MNHNY, CDR2 SVGAGI (reference sequence). Trimming removed 10 bases at V and 10 bases at J, with 26 bases between. The CDR3 covers 15 residues. The CDR3 nucleotides read TGTGCCACCAGAGAGGGGAGCGGGTACCAACAGGAGCAGTTCTTC. Protein product: CATREGSGYQQEQFF.

The V gene is TRBV7-8, the J gene TRBJ1-2, with D uncertain. The CDR3 consists of 12 residues. Trimming took off 5 bases at V and 11 bases at J, with 15 bases between the two ends. CDR1 is SGHVS and CDR2 is FQNEAQ in the germline V gene. The CDR3, as DNA: TGTGCCAGCAGCCCTGACGGGGTTTGGTACACCTTC. Translation gives CASSPDGVWYTF.

The table lists this clone with a few counts. This chain uses TRBV28 with TRBJ1-2; 7 nucleotides line up with TRBD1. The CDR3 is made up of 13 amino acids. Germline CDR1 is MDHEN and CDR2 is SYDVKM. Germline trimming cut 3 bases from V and 2 bases from J; bases unmatched to any gene: 0. CDR3: CASSLTGNYGYTF. The CDR3 nucleotides are TGTGCCAGCAGTTTGACAGGGAACTATGGCTACACCTTC.

The chain joins TRBV28 to TRBJ1-1; TRBD1 matches at 8 bases. The CDR3 totals 15 residues. V was clipped by 5 bases and J by 5 bases; unmatched bases: 10. CDR1 MDHEN and CDR2 SYDVKM come from the germline V gene. The CDR3 is CASSARTGTGTEAFF. In DNA form, the CDR3 reads TGTGCCAGCAGTGCCAGGACAGGGACCGGGACTGAAGCTTTCTTT.

The genes are TRBV20-1 and TRBJ2-3; maybe TRBD2 (5 bases). CDR3 length: 11 amino acids. CDR1 and CDR2 from the germline V gene are DFQATT and SNEGSKA (reference sequence). Trimming shortened V by 3 bases and J by 4 bases, and 5 bases separated the two germline ends. DNA of the CDR3: TGCAGTGCTAGTAGCGCAGATACGCAGTATTTT. Its translation: CSASSADTQYF.

This sequence joins TRBV30 and TRBJ1-4; the match to TRBD1 covers 7 bases. From germline, CDR1 is GTSNPN and CDR2 SVGIG (reference sequence). The CDR3 length is 13 residues. Trimming cost V 1 base and J 7 bases; bases outside gene matches: 3. Here the CDR3 reads CAWSAGGGEKLFF. CDR3 in DNA: TGTGCCTGGAGTGCAGGGGGTGGTGAAAAACTGTTTTTT.

V and J are TRBV4-2 and TRBJ1-3, with D tentatively TRBD1 (5 bases). Germline CDR1 is LGHNA and CDR2 is YNFKEQ. V dropped 0 bases and J dropped 2 bases, with 17 bases sitting between them. This CDR3 region has 18 residues. CDR3 protein: CASSQDLSIRGTGNTIYF. CDR3 nucleotides: TGTGCCAGCAGCCAAGATTTATCTATACGGGGGACTGGAAACACCATATATTTT.

V is TRBV27 and J is TRBJ1-4; 9 bases map to TRBD1. This CDR3 is 14 amino acids long. V was pared by 6 bases and J by 7 bases, with 6 bases of the junction left unmatched. Germline values: CDR1 MNHEY, CDR2 SMNVEV (reference sequence). The CDR3 reads CASRGGQGSEKLFF. The CDR3 bases are TGTGCCAGCAGGGGGGGACAGGGTAGTGAAAAACTGTTTTTT. The full variable domain, completed using reference TRBV27 and TRBJ1-4, is EAQVTQNPRYLITVTGKKLTVTCSQNMNHEYMSWYRQDPGLGLRQIYYSMNVEVTDKGDVPEGYKVSRKEKRNFPLILESPSPNQTSLYFCASRGGQGSEKLFFGSGTQLSVL.

The chain couples TRBV28 to TRBJ2-3, with 8 bases fitting TRBD2. This CDR3 spans 15 amino acids. V lost 5 bases to trimming and J lost 4 bases; unmatched junction nucleotides: 8. Per germline, CDR1 MDHEN and CDR2 SYDVKM. This CDR3 reads CASSDSGIGSDTQYF. The CDR3 DNA reads as TGTGCCAGCAGTGATAGCGGGATTGGGTCAGATACGCAGTATTTT.

This rearrangement joins TRBV5-4 to TRBJ2-5, with D unresolved. Germline V lookup: CDR1 SGHNT, CDR2 YYREEE (reference sequence). CDR3 size: 13 residues. Trimming took off 1 base at V and 5 bases at J, with 9 bases between the two ends. The CDR3 DNA is TGTGCCAGCAGCTTGTACAGCATGGAGACCCAGTACTTC. Its translation is CASSLYSMETQYF.

The chain joins TRBV13 to TRBJ2-1; 7 bases map to TRBD2. CDR1 and CDR2 from the germline V gene are PRHDT and FYEKMQ (reference sequence). The CDR3 is 15 residues long. The J segment lost 5 bases and the V segment lost 3 bases, leaving 7 bases of the junction unmatched. CDR3 region: CASSLGGSYHNEQFF. The CDR3 DNA follows: TGTGCCAGCAGCTTGGGCGGGAGTTACCACAATGAGCAGTTCTTC.

The CDR3 loop is CSVARGQDIQYF. The DNA of the CDR3 is TGCAGCGTTGCCAGGGGGCAGGACATTCAGTACTTC. The chain combines TRBV29-1 with TRBJ2-4; 8 bases fit TRBD1. V lost 4 bases and J lost 8; bases outside the gene matches: 4. The CDR3 runs to 12 residues. Per the germline V gene, CDR1 is SQVTM and CDR2 is ANQGSEA.

The chain recombines TRBV29-1 with TRBJ2-1; D not certain. The CDR3 contains 12 residues. V lost 4 bases and J lost 5, with 9 bases in between. CDR1 is SQVTM, CDR2 ANQGSEA, per germline. CDR3 in DNA: TGCAGCGTTGTCTCAGCGAACAATGAGCAGTTCTTC. Translation: CSVVSANNEQFF.

The CDR3 region is CASSEDRLKAFF. CDR3 sequence (DNA): TGCGCCAGCAGCGAAGACAGGTTGAAAGCTTTCTTT. The J gene is TRBJ1-1, the V gene TRBV5-1, with D possibly being TRBD1 (6 bases). Per germline, CDR1 SGHRS and CDR2 YFSETQ. The CDR3 extends over 12 amino acids. The V and J ends lost 4 bases and 9 bases respectively, with 13 bases between them.

The CDR3 here is CASSLSQGQEITGELFF. The CDR3 coding sequence is TGTGCCAGCAGTTTGAGCCAGGGACAGGAGATCACCGGGGAGCTGTTTTTT. This sequence joins TRBV28 and TRBJ2-2; 8 bases are shared with TRBD1. The CDR3 spans 17 residues. J was trimmed by 4 bases and V by 3 bases; bases with no gene match: 10. The V gene's germline CDR1 is MDHEN and CDR2 SYDVKM.

J is TRBJ2-7 and V is TRBV5-1, with 7 nucleotides matching TRBD2. With V trimmed by 4 bases and J by 3 bases, 7 bases remained unmatched. The CDR3 length is 14 residues. CDR1 SGHRS and CDR2 YFSETQ come from the germline V gene. CDR3 nucleotide sequence: TGCGCCAGCAGCAGGGGCGGGGGAAGCTACGAGCAGTACTTC. Its translation is CASSRGGGSYEQYF.

Worth noting for this clone: The junction departs from germline at one end; a sequencing error may be responsible. The chain uses TRBV7-8 and TRBJ2-2; TRBD2 is a possible D gene (6 bases). This CDR3 region has 15 residues. The germline gives CDR1 SGHVS, CDR2 FQNEAQ. The DNA of the CDR3 is TGTGCCAGCAGCTTAGCGGACGGTAGCGGTCGCGAGCCGTTTTTT. It encodes CASSLADGSGREPFF.

The gene calls are TRBV10-3 and TRBJ2-7, with 8 bases lining up with TRBD1. The germline V gene encodes CDR1 ENHRY and CDR2 SYGVKD. The CDR3 runs to 16 residues. V lost 3 bases and J lost 2; bases outside the gene matches: 9. The DNA for the CDR3 is TGTGCCATCAGTGACAATGGACAGGGAACCGCCTACGAGCAGTACTTC. Amino acids: CAISDNGQGTAYEQYF.